What follows are 27 T cell receptor beta chains derived from one specimen sequenced in a study of human T cells and chemical hapten exposure. TCRdb re-analysed the RACE reads in MiXCR, keeping a single row per CDR3 protein. The sample comprises some 99,000 distinct CDR3 sequences, roughly a tenth of which are singletons, and 2.5% to 3.5% rests with the top ten. Time point given: patch test 2, 6 weeks after DPC sensitization. Documented treatment: therapeutic diphenylcyclopropenone sensitization with weekly scalp DPC. This specimen was whole blood, taken in connection with sensitization to the hapten diphenylcyclopropenone (DPC). The source of these receptors is a woman aged 40-49 years with alopecia areata. Some clones in this sample may be carry-over from other donors' samples.

This clonotype was counted at least ten times. The V gene is TRBV6-5, the J gene TRBJ1-6, with D tentatively TRBD1 (5 bases). The CDR3 is made up of 15 amino acids. Trimming removed 6 bases from V and 9 bases from J, with 18 bases in between. Germline CDR1 is MNHEY and CDR2 is SVGAGI. The CDR3 here is CASSPAEGRGSPLHF. The CDR3 bases are TGTGCCAGCAGCCCCGCGGAGGGGCGAGGTTCACCCCTCCACTTT.

This clonotype was seen many times. The rearrangement joins TRBV7-9 to TRBJ1-1; a weak D match, TRBD1 (6 bases). The V gene's germline CDR1 is SEHNR and CDR2 FQNEAQ (reference sequence). The CDR3 is 14 amino acids. Trimming shortened V by 5 bases and J by 0 bases, and 10 bases separated the two germline ends. The CDR3: CASSRDTMNTEAFF. CDR3 DNA sequence: TGTGCCAGCAGCCGGGACACCATGAACACTGAAGCTTTCTTT.

This clonotype was recorded a few times. The chain links TRBV11-2 to TRBJ2-5; 7 positions match TRBD2. The CDR3 has 20 residues. The ends lost 2 bases at V and 3 bases at J; junction bases unmatched: 21. The germline V gene encodes CDR1 SGHAT and CDR2 FQNNGV. CDR3 nucleotide sequence: TGTGCCAGCAGCTTAATCCAGGGTGGTCTCCCGGGGAGCGGGAAAGAGACCCAGTACTTC. This translates into CASSLIQGGLPGSGKETQYF.

The chain recombines TRBV11-2 with TRBJ2-1; TRBD1 agrees at 9 bases. This CDR3 comprises 17 residues. CDR1 is SGHAT, CDR2 FQNNGV, per germline. The junction had 13 bases not matched to a gene; V was cut back by 4 bases and J by 6 bases. CDR3 DNA: TGTGCCAGCAGCTCCCTATCCGGGACAGGGTTGGGCAATGAGCAGTTCTTC. It translates to CASSSLSGTGLGNEQFF.

This sequence joins TRBV20-1 and TRBJ2-7; no firm D call. The CDR3 has 11 residues. V lost 8 bases, J lost 4 bases, and 12 bases lay in between. CDR1 and CDR2 (germline): DFQATT, SNEGSKA (reference sequence). CDR3 in DNA: TGCAGTCCACTAAGAGGTTACGAGCAGTACTTC. As protein: CSPLRGYEQYF.

This clonotype appeared a few times. The rearrangement joins TRBV3-1 to TRBJ1-2; D gene uncertain. This CDR3 contains 14 residues. Germline CDR1 is LGHDT and CDR2 is YNNKEL (reference sequence). V lost 0 bases to trimming and J lost 5 bases, with 10 bases between them. The CDR3 spells CASSQDPSPYGYTF. CDR3 bases: TGTGCCAGCAGCCAAGATCCCAGCCCATATGGCTACACCTTC.

CDR3 bases: TGTGCCAGCAGCTTGGGACAGGGGTTTGCGGGAAACACCATATATTTT. This translates into CASSLGQGFAGNTIYF. The chain is built from TRBV5-6 and TRBJ1-3, with TRBD1 matching 8 bases. The CDR3 covers 16 residues. Germline V gene lookup returns CDR1 SGHDT and CDR2 YYEEEE. Trimming at V came to 0 bases and at J to 4 bases, leaving 6 bases not matched to a gene.

This clonotype was seen repeatedly, ten times or more. This chain links TRBV12-3 or TRBV12-4 with TRBJ2-5; D may be TRBD2 (6 bases). CDR3 length equals 13 residues. The V end was cut by 6 bases, the J end by 2 bases, with 10 bases between. DNA of the CDR3: TGTGCCAGCAGGGGGGGTTCACAAGAGACCCAGTACTTC. Protein sequence: CASRGGSQETQYF.

This clonotype was found many times. The chain carries TRBV4-3 and TRBJ2-3, with 8 bases identical to TRBD1. Germline V gives CDR1 LGHNA, CDR2 YSLEER. J was trimmed by 5 bases and V by 4 bases; bases with no gene match: 11. This CDR3 region has 16 residues. The CDR3 spells CASSPQGARVGDTQYF. The CDR3 DNA is TGCGCCAGCAGCCCGCAGGGGGCGCGGGTAGGAGATACGCAGTATTTT.

The chain has TRBV7-9 and TRBJ1-1; maybe TRBD1 (5 bases). The CDR3 is made up of 12 amino acids. Trimming took 3 bases from V and 7 from J, leaving 9 bases between them. Germline CDR1 is SEHNR and CDR2 is FQNEAQ (reference sequence). The CDR3 is CASSFQGVEAFF. The CDR3 DNA follows: TGTGCCAGCAGCTTCCAAGGGGTTGAAGCTTTCTTT.

This clonotype was found a few times. V gene TRBV2 combines with J gene TRBJ1-1; 8 bases line up with TRBD1. Germline V gives CDR1 SNHLY, CDR2 FYNNEI. CDR3 length: 14 residues. The junction had 12 bases not matched to a gene; V was cut back by 8 bases and J by 7 bases. The CDR3 region is CASLDSGGFGEAFF. CDR3 nucleotides: TGTGCCAGCCTTGACTCAGGGGGCTTTGGTGAAGCTTTCTTT. The full variable domain, completed using reference TRBV2 and TRBJ1-1, is EPEVTQTPSHQVTQMGQEVILRCVPISNHLYFYWYRQILGQKVEFLVSFYNNEISEKSEIFDDQFSVERPDGSNFTLKIRSTKLEDSAMYFCASLDSGGFGEAFFGQGTRLTVV.

This clonotype was detected ten times or more. The chain links TRBV20-1 to TRBJ2-2; 16 nucleotides match TRBD2. Germline loops: CDR1 DFQATT, CDR2 SNEGSKA (reference sequence). CDR3 length: 16 amino acids. Trimming at V came to 6 bases and at J to 6 bases, leaving 7 bases not matched to a gene. CDR3 region: CSAPGTSGGAPGELFF. CDR3 nucleotide sequence: TGCAGTGCCCCCGGGACTAGCGGGGGGGCCCCCGGGGAGCTGTTTTTT.

This clonotype was seen a handful of times. This chain uses TRBV20-1 with TRBJ2-7; 10 bases match TRBD1. The germline gives CDR1 DFQATT, CDR2 SNEGSKA (reference sequence). This CDR3 comprises 15 residues. With 1 base clipped from V and 3 bases from J, the junction kept 6 bases outside the gene matches. This CDR3 reads CSARAPGQGNYEQYF. The CDR3 nucleotides are TGCAGTGCTAGAGCTCCGGGACAGGGGAACTACGAGCAGTACTTC.

In this sample, this clonotype turned up a few times. The V and J genes are TRBV20-1 and TRBJ2-7; no firm D call. The CDR3 totals 14 residues. Germline CDR1 is DFQATT and CDR2 is SNEGSKA (reference sequence). Trimming shortened V by 0 bases and J by 3 bases, and 12 bases separated the two germline ends. CDR3 DNA sequence: TGCAGTGCTAGAGATCGTGTGGGCTACTACGAGCAGTACTTC. This encodes CSARDRVGYYEQYF.

V usage is TRBV15 and J usage is TRBJ1-5, with D perhaps matching TRBD1 (6 bases). CDR1 and CDR2 from the germline V gene are LNHNV and YYDKDF (reference sequence). The CDR3 is 13 residues long. The V and J ends lost 0 bases and 7 bases respectively, with 7 bases between them. The CDR3 DNA reads as TGTGCCACCAGCAGAGATGGGGGCCAGCCCCAGCATTTT. It encodes CATSRDGGQPQHF.

The rearrangement links TRBV4-1 to TRBJ2-7; perhaps TRBD1 as D (5 bases). This CDR3 region has 13 residues. CDR1 MGHRA and CDR2 YSYEKL come from the germline V gene. V was pared by 1 base and J by 6 bases, with 10 bases between. This CDR3 is CASSQAQGREQYF. The CDR3 nucleotides are TGCGCCAGCAGCCAAGCCCAGGGCCGCGAGCAGTACTTC.

This CDR3 reads CASSFNRENTGELFF. CDR3 DNA: TGTGCCAGCAGCTTTAACAGGGAGAACACCGGGGAGCTGTTTTTT. The rearrangement joins TRBV7-6 to TRBJ2-2, with D perhaps matching TRBD1 (6 bases). Trimming cost V 3 bases and J 1 base, with 9 bases left between them. Germline values: CDR1 SGHVS, CDR2 FNYEAQ. The CDR3 runs 15 residues.

This clonotype has ten or more counts. The gene calls are TRBV14 and TRBJ1-4; TRBD1 might be the D (5 bases). Germline CDR1 and CDR2: SGHDN and FVKESK. The CDR3 extends over 13 amino acids. V was shortened by 4 bases and J by 2 bases, with 5 bases between the two germline ends. The CDR3 loop is CASSRGTNEKLFF. In DNA, the CDR3 is TGTGCCAGCAGCCGGGGGACTAATGAAAAACTGTTTTTT. The whole variable domain, remainder taken from reference TRBV14 and TRBJ1-4, is EAGVTQFPSHSVIEKGQTVTLRCDPISGHDNLYWYRRVMGKEIKFLLHFVKESKQDESGMPNNRFLAERTGGTYSTLKVQPAELEDSGVYFCASSRGTNEKLFFGSGTQLSVL.

There are many counts of this clonotype. V and J are TRBV29-1 and TRBJ1-1; 11 bases line up with TRBD1. The length of the CDR3 is 13 residues. Trimming removed 6 bases from V and 1 base from J; junction bases left unmatched: 1. Germline V CDR1 and CDR2: SQVTM, ANQGSEA. CDR3 residues: CSVGTGGNTEAFF. DNA for the CDR3: TGCAGCGTCGGGACAGGGGGGAACACTGAAGCTTTCTTT.

The J gene is TRBJ2-3, the V gene TRBV10-3; 12 bases map to TRBD2. The germline V gene encodes CDR1 ENHRY and CDR2 SYGVKD. Trimming cost V 6 bases and J 0 bases; bases outside gene matches: 7. The CDR3 loop spans 17 amino acids. The CDR3 nucleotides are TGTGCCATCAGCCCAGGACTAGCGGGGACTAGCACAGATACGCAGTATTTT. Its translation: CAISPGLAGTSTDTQYF.

The chain carries TRBV24-1 and TRBJ2-2, with D possibly TRBD2 on 7 matching bases. V lost 2 bases, J lost 6 bases, and 18 bases lay in between. CDR1 KGHDR and CDR2 SFDVKD come from the germline V gene. The CDR3 consists of 17 residues. The CDR3 region has the DNA TGTGCCACCAGTGATTACCGCGGGGGCCTCAGTCCCGGGGAGCTGTTTTTT. Its translation: CATSDYRGGLSPGELFF.

Many counts were recorded for this clonotype. The V and J genes are TRBV18 and TRBJ2-7; D is possibly TRBD2 (6 bases). The CDR3 covers 16 residues. Germline CDR1 and CDR2: KGHSH and LQKENI. Trimming took 7 bases from V and 2 from J, leaving 21 bases between them. CDR3 bases: TGTGCCAGCTGGAACCAAGCGGGTTTTGAGGCCTACGAGCAGTACTTC. This sequence encodes CASWNQAGFEAYEQYF.

This clonotype was detected many times. This chain connects TRBV4-2 to TRBJ1-5; D may be TRBD1 (5 bases). Germline values: CDR1 LGHNA, CDR2 YNFKEQ. With 2 bases removed from V and 5 bases from J, the gap between germline ends came to 13 bases. The CDR3 runs to 15 residues. The chain's CDR3 is CASSQTGTRDQPQHF. The CDR3 DNA sequence: TGTGCCAGCAGCCAAACCGGGACGCGGGATCAGCCCCAGCATTTT.

This clonotype was seen only a few times. The gene calls are TRBV3-1 and TRBJ2-1; D not resolved. This CDR3 spans 15 amino acids. V lost 10 bases and J 7 bases, leaving 23 bases between the germline ends. The germline V gene encodes CDR1 LGHDT and CDR2 YNNKEL (reference sequence). The CDR3 spells CATQRLGTTVNEQFF. CDR3 nucleotides: TGTGCCACCCAAAGACTTGGCACTACCGTAAATGAGCAGTTCTTC.

The V and J genes are TRBV20-1 and TRBJ2-7; D might be TRBD2 (7 bases). The germline V gene encodes CDR1 DFQATT and CDR2 SNEGSKA (reference sequence). V was cut by 1 base and J by 4 bases, with 14 bases left in between. The CDR3 is 14 residues long. The CDR3 region is CSARVAGEGYEQYF. CDR3 nucleotide sequence: TGCAGTGCTAGAGTGGCAGGGGAGGGGTACGAGCAGTACTTC.

This chain uses TRBV7-9 with TRBJ1-4; D remains unclear. Germline V gene lookup returns CDR1 SEHNR and CDR2 FQNEAQ (reference sequence). V was trimmed by 1 base and J by 7 bases, leaving 4 bases between them. CDR3 length: 12 amino acids. CDR3 sequence: CASSLVGEKLFF. Here the CDR3 DNA reads TGTGCCAGCAGCTTAGTCGGTGAAAAACTGTTTTTT.

This sequence joins TRBV4-1 and TRBJ1-4; TRBD1 matches at 11 bases. V was clipped by 3 bases and J by 5 bases; unmatched bases: 8. The germline CDR1 and CDR2 sequences are MGHRA and YSYEKL. This CDR3 has 17 residues. The CDR3 region has the DNA TGCGCCAGCAGCCAGCGGGACAGGGGGTTAAAGAATGAAAAACTGTTTTTT. It specifies CASSQRDRGLKNEKLFF.